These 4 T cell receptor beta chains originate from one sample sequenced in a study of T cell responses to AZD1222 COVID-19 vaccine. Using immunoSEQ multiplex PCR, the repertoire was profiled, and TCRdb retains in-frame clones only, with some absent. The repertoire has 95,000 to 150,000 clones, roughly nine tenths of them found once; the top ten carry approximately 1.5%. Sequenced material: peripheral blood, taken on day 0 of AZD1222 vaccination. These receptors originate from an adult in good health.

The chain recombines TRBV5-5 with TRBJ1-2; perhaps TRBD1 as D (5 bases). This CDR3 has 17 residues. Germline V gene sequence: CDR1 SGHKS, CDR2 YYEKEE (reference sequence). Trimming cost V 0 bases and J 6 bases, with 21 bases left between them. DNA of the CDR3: TGTGCCAGCAGCTTGGAAAGAAGGGGACCGGTGGGAGATGGCTACACCTTC. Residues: CASSLERRGPVGDGYTF.

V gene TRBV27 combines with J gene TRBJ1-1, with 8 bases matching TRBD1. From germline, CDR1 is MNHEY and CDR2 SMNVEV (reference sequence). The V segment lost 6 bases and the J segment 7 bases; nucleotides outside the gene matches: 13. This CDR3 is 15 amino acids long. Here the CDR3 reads CASSSKPGQENEAFF. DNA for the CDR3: TGTGCCAGCAGCTCCAAACCGGGACAGGAGAATGAAGCTTTCTTT.

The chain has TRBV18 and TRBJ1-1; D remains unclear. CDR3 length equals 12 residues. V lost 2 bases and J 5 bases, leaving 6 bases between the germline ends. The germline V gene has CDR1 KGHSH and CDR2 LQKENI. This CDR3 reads CASSPGVTEAFF. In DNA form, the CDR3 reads TGTGCCAGCTCACCAGGGGTAACTGAAGCTTTCTTT.

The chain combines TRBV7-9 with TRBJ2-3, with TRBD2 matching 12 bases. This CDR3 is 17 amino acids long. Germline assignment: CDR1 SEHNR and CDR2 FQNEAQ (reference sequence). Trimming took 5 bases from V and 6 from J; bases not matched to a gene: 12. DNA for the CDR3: TGTGCCAGCAGCCCACGGGTTCTAGCGGGAGGGCCCGATACGCAGTATTTT. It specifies CASSPRVLAGGPDTQYF.